The clone carrying this T cell receptor beta chain was counted many times. This CDR3 has 20 residues. V lost 0 bases to trimming and J lost 0 bases, with 21 bases between them. Germline V CDR1 and CDR2: SGHDN, FVKESK. The sample belongs to a study of T cells after yellow fever vaccination. Study in general: Where fractions had low cell numbers, libraries were prepared from them with the SMART-Seq v4 Ultra Low Input RNA kit.

For TCR, cDNA came from 5'RACE template switching, which added a universal primer site and UMIs. TCRdb fed the 5' RACE reads into MiXCR, producing one record per CDR3 protein. This sample has about 340,000 distinct CDR3 sequences, with around 3.9% found just once. The clonotype was recovered from a young man who received the YFV17D yellow fever vaccine. Sequencing was performed on PBMCs, taken 5 days after the yellow fever booster vaccination. The chain carries TRBV14 and TRBJ1-5; TRBD1 is a possible D gene (6 bases). CDR3 amino acids: CASSQDQGPGHSYSNQPQHF. The CDR3, as DNA: TGTGCCAGCAGCCAAGATCAGGGGCCGGGACACTCCTATAGCAATCAGCCCCAGCATTTT.